Presented here are 19 T cell receptor beta chains from one specimen sequenced in a study of vaccination effects on CD4 cells after COVID-19. Antigens of these TCRs are unknown. Sequenced by immunoSEQ multiplex PCR; TCRdb stores in-frame clones only, minus some. The table lists under 55,000 clones, 72% of them singletons. Cultured cells yielded isolated CD4+ T cells after approximately nine days. Vaccine administered to participants consisted of two doses of either BNT162b2 or mRNA-1273. The sequencing here drew on CD4+ T cells from PBMCs cultured without peptide, taken after COVID-19 vaccination. Receptor source: a human donor who received a COVID-19 vaccine.

The CDR3 reads CATKPGQVGDIQYF. Here the CDR3 DNA reads TGCGCCACCAAACCCGGGCAGGTCGGGGACATTCAGTACTTC. This rearrangement joins TRBV5-1 to TRBJ2-4; D perhaps matches TRBD2 (5 bases). Germline lookup yields CDR1 SGHRS and CDR2 YFSETQ. The germline V and J ends were trimmed by 9 bases and 8 bases, with 21 bases remaining between them. CDR3 length: 14 amino acids.

The chain carries TRBV10-1 and TRBJ2-1, with TRBD2 identical over 9 bases. Germline V gene lookup returns CDR1 WNHNN and CDR2 SYGVQD (reference sequence). V trimming: 7 bases; J trimming: 8 bases; junction bases outside the gene matches: 12. The CDR3 extends over 15 amino acids. The CDR3 bases are TGCGCCAGCACCCGATCCGGGACTAGCCCCGATGAGCAGTTCTTC. Amino acids: CASTRSGTSPDEQFF.

There are a few counts of this clone. The V call is TRBV18, the J call TRBJ2-1; TRBD2 aligns across 8 bases. CDR1 and CDR2 (germline): KGHSH, LQKENI. CDR3 length: 14 amino acids. Trimming removed 3 bases from V and 8 bases from J; junction bases left unmatched: 6. Here the CDR3 reads CASSPTGGSHEQFF. The CDR3 nucleotides read TGTGCCAGCTCACCTACGGGGGGGTCGCATGAGCAGTTCTTC. The full variable domain, its missing parts supplied by reference TRBV18 and TRBJ2-1, is NAGVMQNPRHLVRRRGQEARLRCSPMKGHSHVYWYRQLPEEGLKFMVYLQKENIIDESGMPKERFSAEFPKEGPSILRIQQVVRGDSAAYFCASSPTGGSHEQFFGPGTRLTVL.

The chain couples TRBV5-1 to TRBJ2-5, with 10 positions matching TRBD2. V lost 4 bases, J lost 1 base, and 7 bases stayed unmatched. Germline assignment: CDR1 SGHRS and CDR2 YFSETQ. The CDR3 loop spans 16 amino acids. The CDR3 bases are TGCGCCAGCAGCGAAGGGACTAGCGTGGGCCAAGAGACCCAGTACTTC. This gives the protein CASSEGTSVGQETQYF.

V is TRBV19 and J is TRBJ1-2; TRBD1 might be the D (5 bases). The CDR3 has 14 residues. Per germline, CDR1 LNHDA and CDR2 SQIVND (reference sequence). V was trimmed by 8 bases and J by 2 bases, leaving 15 bases between them. The CDR3 loop is CASGPWGTNYGYTF. As DNA, the CDR3 is TGTGCCAGTGGCCCCTGGGGGACCAACTATGGCTACACCTTC.

The chain links TRBV29-1 to TRBJ1-2; D remains unclear. V dropped 6 bases and J dropped 5 bases, with 16 bases sitting between them. Germline V gene data show CDR1 as SQVTM and CDR2 as ANQGSEA. The CDR3 totals 13 residues. The CDR3 coding sequence is TGCAGCGTGAGCAGCCGTTTGGTGTATGGCTACACCTTC. Its protein product is CSVSSRLVYGYTF.

The CDR3 sequence is CAISGQGEGEKLFF. In DNA form, the CDR3 reads TGTGCCATCAGTGGACAGGGGGAGGGTGAAAAACTGTTTTTT. This chain connects TRBV10-3 to TRBJ1-4; 9 bases are shared with TRBD1. The CDR3 spans 14 residues. After removal of 4 bases from V and 7 bases from J, the junction contained 4 bases not matched to a gene. The germline V gene has CDR1 ENHRY and CDR2 SYGVKD.

The V and J genes are TRBV11-2 and TRBJ1-1; 9 bases are shared with TRBD1. The J segment lost 1 base and the V segment lost 2 bases, leaving 8 bases of the junction unmatched. From germline, CDR1 is SGHAT and CDR2 FQNNGV. CDR3 length: 17 amino acids. In DNA, the CDR3 is TGTGCCAGCAGCTTACGCGGGACAGGGATCACGAACACTGAAGCTTTCTTT. This translates into CASSLRGTGITNTEAFF.

The rearrangement uses TRBV19 and TRBJ2-3, with a tentative D call TRBD1 (6 bases). This CDR3 is 16 amino acids long. CDR1 is LNHDA, CDR2 SQIVND, per germline (reference sequence). V lost 2 bases and J 5 bases, leaving 17 bases between the germline ends. The CDR3 DNA reads TGTGCCAGTAGTATAATCCCGACAGGAAGCCGAGATACGCAGTATTTT. Its translation is CASSIIPTGSRDTQYF.

The CDR3 is CASSVYYRALNTEAFF. The DNA for the CDR3 is TGTGCCAGCAGCGTATATTACAGGGCCCTGAACACTGAAGCTTTCTTT. V is TRBV7-8 and J is TRBJ1-1, with TRBD1 as a possible D gene (6 bases). Deletions cut 5 bases from V and 0 bases from J, with 16 bases between. CDR3 size: 16 residues. Germline values: CDR1 SGHVS, CDR2 FQNEAQ.

The chain uses TRBV19 and TRBJ1-2, with D tentatively TRBD1 (5 bases). CDR1 LNHDA and CDR2 SQIVND come from the germline V gene (reference sequence). V was shortened by 7 bases and J by 5 bases, with 11 bases between the two germline ends. The CDR3 length is 12 residues. The CDR3 protein is CASNQEGYGYTF. The DNA of the CDR3 is TGTGCCAGTAACCAGGAGGGGTATGGCTACACCTTC. Combining the CDR3 with reference TRBV19 and TRBJ1-2 gives the whole variable domain DGGITQSPKYLFRKEGQNVTLSCEQNLNHDAMYWYRQDPGQGLRLIYYSQIVNDFQKGDIAEGYSVSREKKESFPLTVTSAQKNPTAFYLCASNQEGYGYTFGSGTRLTVV.

The sample holds one count of this clone. The chain carries TRBV5-1 and TRBJ1-5, with no clear D. The CDR3 spans 15 residues. Germline CDR1 and CDR2: SGHRS and YFSETQ. The V end lost 0 bases, the J end lost 0 bases, and 7 bases lay between the germline ends. This CDR3 reads CASSLAPSSNQPQHF. The CDR3 bases are TGCGCCAGCAGCTTGGCTCCGAGTAGCAATCAGCCCCAGCATTTT.

This rearrangement joins TRBV5-1 to TRBJ1-6; D unresolved. The germline V gene has CDR1 SGHRS and CDR2 YFSETQ. Trimming stripped 0 bases from V and 6 bases from J, with 10 bases between. CDR3 length equals 15 residues. In DNA form, the CDR3 reads TGCGCCAGCAGCTTGGGACCGAGTATTAATTCACCCCTCCACTTT. Translating gives CASSLGPSINSPLHF.

This clone was observed a few times. The DNA of the CDR3 is TGTGCCAGCAGTGGGGGGAAATCGGGGTATGGCTACACCTTC. Protein sequence: CASSGGKSGYGYTF. The rearrangement joins TRBV2 to TRBJ1-2, with a weak D call TRBD1 (5 bases). CDR3 length equals 14 residues. Germline-derived CDR1 and CDR2 are SNHLY and FYNNEI. V shed 4 bases and J shed 5 bases, with 14 bases lying between them. The whole variable domain, remainder taken from reference TRBV2 and TRBJ1-2, is EPEVTQTPSHQVTQMGQEVILRCVPISNHLYFYWYRQILGQKVEFLVSFYNNEISEKSEIFDDQFSVERPDGSNFTLKIRSTKLEDSAMYFCASSGGKSGYGYTFGSGTRLTVV.

A few counts support this clone. This chain joins TRBV5-1 and TRBJ2-2; 8 bases match TRBD2. In germline, CDR1 is SGHRS, CDR2 YFSETQ. CDR3 length equals 13 residues. V lost 7 bases to trimming and J lost 7 bases; unmatched junction nucleotides: 6. The CDR3 nucleotides are TGCGCCAGCGGGTTAGCGGGACTCGGGGAGCTGTTTTTT. Encoded protein: CASGLAGLGELFF.

V gene TRBV6-6 combines with J gene TRBJ1-2, with TRBD1 matching over 7 bases. Per the germline V gene, CDR1 is MNHNY and CDR2 is SVGAGI (reference sequence). This CDR3 region has 15 residues. Losses at the gene ends were 6 bases for V and 2 bases for J; bases not matched to a gene: 9. The CDR3 loop reads CASSSPGQANYGYTF. CDR3 bases: TGTGCCAGCAGCTCACCCGGACAGGCCAACTATGGCTACACCTTC.

The rearrangement links TRBV19 to TRBJ2-5; 7 bases are shared with TRBD1. The CDR3 is 13 amino acids. Germline V gives CDR1 LNHDA, CDR2 SQIVND (reference sequence). V trimming: 3 bases; J trimming: 2 bases; junction bases outside the gene matches: 0. Here the CDR3 reads CASSMGQQETQYF. The CDR3 nucleotides are TGTGCCAGTAGTATGGGACAGCAAGAGACCCAGTACTTC.

This chain's CDR3 is CASSYRGLGYGYTF. CDR3 sequence (DNA): TGTGCCAGCAGTTACAGGGGATTGGGCTATGGCTACACCTTC. This chain connects TRBV6-5 to TRBJ1-2, with D maybe TRBD1 (5 bases). V dropped 2 bases and J dropped 4 bases, with 11 bases sitting between them. The CDR3 sequence is 14 residues long. CDR1 and CDR2 from the germline V gene are MNHEY and SVGAGI.

Only a few counts were recorded for this clone. This chain joins TRBV5-4 and TRBJ2-5; 15 bases line up with TRBD2. Germline assignment: CDR1 SGHNT and CDR2 YYREEE (reference sequence). V gave up 7 bases and J gave up 1 base; unmatched junction bases: 5. The CDR3 runs to 16 residues. CDR3 in DNA: TGTGCCAGCGGGGGGACTAGCGGGGGGTTCCAAGAGACCCAGTACTTC. This sequence encodes CASGGTSGGFQETQYF.